This T cell receptor (beta chain) was captured in a study of shared clonotypes between healthy human individuals. Study-level points and caveats: Larger estimated richness was generally recorded for naive subsets relative to memory subsets.

The data were produced by immunoSEQ multiplex PCR, yet TCRdb's version contains in-frame clones alone and is incomplete. The sample carries around 100,000 clones, around two thirds recorded once. With regard to this clone: Its antigen is currently unknown.

Trimming removed 7 bases from V and 1 base from J; junction bases left unmatched: 8. In germline, CDR1 is SGHNT, CDR2 YYREEE (reference sequence). The CDR3 is made up of 16 amino acids. The clonotype originates from a woman aged 30 to 39 in good health. The chain carries TRBV5-4 and TRBJ2-2; 9 bases fit TRBD2. Source material: memory CD8+ T cells sorted from blood. Subset reported: CD45RO+ cells pooled with CCR7-negative TemRA cells. CDR3 amino acids: CASGRLAGLNTGELFF. The CDR3 DNA reads TGTGCCAGCGGTAGGCTAGCGGGATTGAACACCGGGGAGCTGTTTTTT. The whole variable domain, remainder taken from reference TRBV5-4 and TRBJ2-2, is ETGVTQSPTHLIKTRGQQVTLRCSSQSGHNTVSWYQQALGQGPQFIFQYYREEENGRGNFPPRFSGLQFPNYSSELNVNALELDDSALYLCASGRLAGLNTGELFFGEGSRLTVL.